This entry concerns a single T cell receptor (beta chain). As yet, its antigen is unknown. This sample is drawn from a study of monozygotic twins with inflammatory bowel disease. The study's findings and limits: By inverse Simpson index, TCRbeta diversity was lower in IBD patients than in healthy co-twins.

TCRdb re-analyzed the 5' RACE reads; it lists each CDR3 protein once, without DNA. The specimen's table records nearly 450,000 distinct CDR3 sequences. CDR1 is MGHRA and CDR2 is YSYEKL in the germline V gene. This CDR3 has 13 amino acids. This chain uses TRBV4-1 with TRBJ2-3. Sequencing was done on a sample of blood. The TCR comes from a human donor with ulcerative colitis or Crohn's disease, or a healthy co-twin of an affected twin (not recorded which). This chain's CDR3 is CASSRRVEDTQYF.